This T cell receptor (beta chain) was recovered during a study of human T cells and chemical hapten exposure (dated by TCRdb to the early 2020s). About the investigation overall: For sensitization, 2% DPC in acetone was applied to a 2 cm by 2 cm area of upper inner arm skin. Throughout the study period of about 25 weeks, patients also received therapeutic DPC doses to the scalp every week. Patch testing on the upper back used Finn chambers containing 0.01% DPC, with scoring done after 6 days according to International Contact Dermatitis Research Group standards. The patient cohort, mostly female, included alopecia areata with under or over 50% scalp involvement, alopecia totalis and alopecia universalis. Libraries were combined into a pool for sequencing, and differences in TCR yield between samples came mainly from small differences in library volumes within the pool. In alopecia patients, the study followed how the peripheral blood TCR repertoire changed in vivo over primary and secondary sensitization to diphenylcyclopropenone (DPC), a hapten. Blood was sampled from patients pre-sensitization (week 0) and at 2, 6 and about 24 weeks after DPC sensitization. Blood for TCR sequencing was provided by twenty-nine alopecia patients at one to four time points (pre-sensitization, 2, 6 and 24 weeks). Broad study findings and their caveats: Significantly more large CDR3 similarity clusters were formed by expanded TCRs than by pre-sensitization or healthy control sets, consistent with antigen-driven responses. DPC sensitization did not change the number of TCRs with a frequency above 1 in 1000, and there was no evidence of changes in global repertoire structure. Patch test score was positively correlated with the number of PT1 expanded TCRs, with significance at thresholds 8, 16 and 32 but not at 4. Repeated subsampling changed both the strength of the expansion versus patch-test correlation and the threshold at which the correlation became significant. Because all patients had alopecia, a presumed autoimmune disease, the immune response of the patients might differ from that of healthy individuals.

This clonotype was picked up a small number of times. This receptor's antigen is unknown. No much larger clone exists at a distance of one base, and base qualities are not known. The CDR3, cysteine through phenylalanine, is 15 amino acids long. Of all the DNA, just the CDR3 is kept, 45 bases in frame from base 1. CDR1 and CDR2, per the germline V gene, are MNHEY and SVGAGI. V loses 5 bases, J loses 5 bases, and the germline ends lie 13 bases apart. Interpreted using the paper, the time point label stands for: pre-sensitization, week 0. The meaning of the sample's treatment or condition label: therapeutic diphenylcyclopropenone sensitization with weekly scalp DPC. At every patch-test visit, the blood draw took place before the patch test was put on. Patients were eligible if aged 18 to 70, diagnosed with alopecia and judged suitable for DPC therapy, and pregnant patients were excluded. Total RNA was extracted from unfractionated whole blood collected in Tempus Blood RNA tubes.

Library creation used RACE. TCRdb names NextSeq 500 as the instrument used. During library preparation, unique molecular identifiers were attached to individual cDNA molecules so that TCRs could be counted in a quantitative, reproducible way. For every blood RNA sample, sequencing covered both the TCR alpha and TCR beta chains. The authors processed their data as follows. The median number of TCRs per sample was roughly 100,000, ranging from about 23,224 to 690,600. V, J and CDR3 annotation of the TCR reads was carried out using the Decombinator software suite. To make PS versus PT1 abundance plots, every sample was subsampled to the same number of TCRs (28,000). Expanded TCRs were defined as absent before sensitization and observed at least eight times at the 2-week time point. Starting from the raw public reads, TCRdb applied fastp trimming at Q25, assembled clones with MiXCR and retained in-frame beta chains. CDR3 protein sequences are deduplicated, and each keeps its most common genes and DNA. TCRdb assigned the V and J calls; the authors' analysis was not used. The sample table lists around 330,000 distinct CDR3 sequences, about 5% of them with a count of one. The biggest ten clones account for about 8.2% of the sample.

This TCR was recovered from a woman between 18 and 29 years old with alopecia areata. Some clones in this sample may be carry-over from other donors' samples. The V and J segments used are TRBV6-5 and TRBJ1-6; the D segment could be TRBD1, given 5 matching bases. This specimen consisted of whole blood, obtained in connection with sensitization to the hapten diphenylcyclopropenone (DPC). The DNA reads TGTGCCAGCAGTCGCACGGGGCGGCATAATTCACCCCTCCACTTT. The resulting protein is CASSRTGRHNSPLHF.